The 20 T cell receptor beta chains below all came from one sample that was sequenced in a study of T cells in Graves' hyperthyroidism and ophthalmopathy. From RNA transcripts, TCR beta CDR3 regions were amplified. HTBI primers were the set used in a first-round RT-PCR of the TCR CDR3. TCRdb re-called the multiplex PCR reads with MiXCR, one entry per CDR3 protein. The sample yields about 560,000 distinct CDR3 sequences, around 15% seen once. Sequenced: blood. All receptors derive from a woman aged 18-30 years with Graves' hyperthyroidism.

This clonotype was detected ten times or more. The DNA of the CDR3 is TGTGCCAGCCCTGGGGAGACCGTCGAGCGCACAGATACGCAGTATTTT. Its protein is CASPGETVERTDTQYF. The chain is built from TRBV6-2 or TRBV6-3 and TRBJ2-3; possibly TRBD2 for D (5 bases). CDR3 length: 16 amino acids. Trimming took 8 bases from V and 1 from J, leaving 19 bases between them. Per the germline V gene, CDR1 is MNHEY and CDR2 is SVGEGT.

Ten or more counts support this clonotype. The chain couples TRBV12-3 or TRBV12-4 to TRBJ2-5, with 8 bases that match TRBD2. Trimming cost V 2 bases and J 5 bases; bases outside gene matches: 4. The CDR3 is 14 residues long. CDR3 region: CASSLQRGRETQYF. In DNA, the CDR3 is TGTGCCAGCAGTTTACAGCGGGGGAGGGAGACCCAGTACTTC.

This clonotype has only one observation. The rearrangement links TRBV7-2 to TRBJ2-2; D may be TRBD2 (5 bases). Trimming left V 5 bases short and J 5 bases short, with 15 bases between. CDR1 SGHTA and CDR2 FQGNSA come from the germline V gene. The CDR3 spans 15 residues. The CDR3 sequence: CASSLKEGGTGELFF. CDR3 coding DNA: TGTGCCAGCAGCCTTAAAGAGGGCGGAACCGGGGAGCTGTTTTTT.

CDR3 in DNA: TGTGCCAGCAGTAAAACACAGGAGACTAGCGGGGGCTCCTACAATGAGCAGTTCTTC. Amino acids: CASSKTQETSGGSYNEQFF. V usage is TRBV2 and J usage is TRBJ2-1, with 12 bases that match TRBD2. The germline gives CDR1 SNHLY, CDR2 FYNNEI. This CDR3 has 19 amino acids. J gave up 0 bases and V 5 bases, and 11 bases lay outside the gene matches.

The sample holds many counts of this clonotype. The V call is TRBV7-2, the J call TRBJ1-5; D gene uncertain. The V and J ends lost 3 bases and 2 bases respectively, with 5 bases between them. CDR1 SGHTA and CDR2 FQGNSA come from the germline V gene. CDR3 length: 13 residues. In nucleotides, the CDR3 is TGTGCCAGCAGCTTTGGGCGCAATCAGCCCCAGCATTTT. Translating it yields CASSFGRNQPQHF.

This clonotype showed up many times. V and J are TRBV5-1 and TRBJ1-2; D gene ambiguous. Germline V gene data show CDR1 as SGHRS and CDR2 as YFSETQ. This CDR3 region has 13 residues. Trimming removed 2 bases from V and 7 bases from J, with 12 bases in between. The CDR3 nucleotides are TGCGCCAGCAGCTTAGACATGACTCTTGGCTACACCTTC. Translation gives CASSLDMTLGYTF.

This clonotype was observed many times. This chain links TRBV6-1 with TRBJ2-7; 12 bases are a match to TRBD1. The CDR3 has 15 residues. J was trimmed by 5 bases and V by 5 bases; bases with no gene match: 7. CDR1 and CDR2 (germline): MNHNS, SASEGT. Written as DNA, the CDR3 is TGTGCCAGCAGTTCCCGGGACAGGGGGCCCCACGAGCAGTACTTC. Its translation is CASSSRDRGPHEQYF.

This clonotype was seen ten or more times. This chain connects TRBV12-3 or TRBV12-4 to TRBJ2-3; a possible D gene is TRBD2 (6 bases). This CDR3 has 15 amino acids. The V gene lost 5 bases and the J gene lost 4 bases, with 16 bases spanning the gap. The CDR3 DNA is TGTGCCAGCAGTCCCCCGGTCGGGGGTCCAGATACGCAGTATTTT. Translated: CASSPPVGGPDTQYF.

This clonotype showed up many times. The chain has TRBV6-2 or TRBV6-3 and TRBJ2-1; 11 bases match TRBD2. The junction had 4 bases not matched to a gene; V was cut back by 0 bases and J by 3 bases. Germline V CDR1 and CDR2: MNHEY, SVGEGT. This CDR3 has 17 amino acids. The CDR3 protein is CASSYSITSGGYNEQFF. The CDR3 nucleotides read TGTGCCAGCAGTTACTCGATTACTAGCGGGGGCTACAATGAGCAGTTCTTC.

This clonotype was seen ten or more times. The chain is built from TRBV7-2 and TRBJ2-5, with unresolved D. The CDR3 consists of 11 residues. From germline, CDR1 is SGHTA and CDR2 FQGNSA. The ends were cut back, 0 bases at V and 13 bases at J, with 9 bases in the middle. The CDR3 protein is CASSLADIGYF. The CDR3 bases are TGTGCCAGCAGCTTAGCGGATATCGGGTACTTC.

Remarks on this clonotype: A read error may be the cause here, since a much bigger clone is one base away. This rearrangement joins TRBV29-1 to TRBJ2-5; D not certain. This CDR3 has 12 residues. The germline gives CDR1 SQVTM, CDR2 ANQGSEA. The ends were cut back, 6 bases at V and 4 bases at J, with 12 bases in the middle. This CDR3 reads CSVAHVRETQYF. The CDR3 DNA sequence: TGCAGCGTGGCACACGTTAGAGAGACCCAGTACTTC.

A single count supports this clonotype. The V gene is TRBV20-1, the J gene TRBJ1-5; D call uncertain. The CDR3 consists of 13 residues. V gave up 2 bases and J gave up 5 bases, with 10 bases separating them. Per germline, CDR1 DFQATT and CDR2 SNEGSKA (reference sequence). The CDR3 sequence: CSARSAPDQPQHF. In DNA, the CDR3 is TGCAGTGCTAGATCGGCGCCGGATCAGCCCCAGCATTTT.

This clonotype was counted between two and nine times. A much larger clone lies a single base off, so this may be a read error. The CDR3 is CACSLSGVGTDTQYF. The CDR3 nucleotides are TGTGCCTGCAGCTTATCAGGGGTTGGTACAGATACGCAGTATTTT. This chain uses TRBV11-2 with TRBJ2-3; D might be TRBD1 (6 bases). The CDR3 spans 15 residues. The germline V gene has CDR1 SGHAT and CDR2 FQNNGV. Filled out from reference TRBV11-2 and TRBJ2-3, the complete variable domain reads EAGVAQSPRYKIIEKRQSVAFWCNPISGHATLYWYQQILGQGPKLLIQFQNNGVVDDSQLPKDRFSAERLKGVDSTLKIQPAKLEDSAVYLCACSLSGVGTDTQYFGPGTRLTVL.

The chain links TRBV3-1 to TRBJ1-5; D is unresolved. Germline V gene sequence: CDR1 LGHDT, CDR2 YNNKEL (reference sequence). The CDR3 loop spans 16 amino acids. The germline V and J ends were trimmed by 1 base and 1 base, with 11 bases remaining between them. CDR3 sequence reads: CASSQVLRKSNQPQHF. CDR3 nucleotide sequence: TGTGCCAGCAGCCAAGTGTTACGGAAAAGCAATCAGCCCCAGCATTTT.

This clonotype was seen at least ten times. V is TRBV7-2 and J is TRBJ2-3; no definite D call. Per the germline V gene, CDR1 is SGHTA and CDR2 is FQGNSA. The CDR3 is made up of 16 amino acids. Trimming cost V 1 base and J 0 bases, with 11 bases left between them. The CDR3 DNA reads as TGTGCCAGCAGCTTAGACAGAGCTACTAGCACAGATACGCAGTATTTT. This sequence encodes CASSLDRATSTDTQYF.

This clonotype was counted only a few times. The chain uses TRBV5-4 and TRBJ1-1; maybe TRBD1 (6 bases). Germline V gene lookup returns CDR1 SGHNT and CDR2 YYREEE (reference sequence). The CDR3 extends over 13 amino acids. V shed 4 bases and J shed 7 bases, with 14 bases lying between them. The CDR3 region has the DNA TGTGCCAGCAGCCCAAGGGGGGGCGTTGAAGCTTTCTTT. Protein product: CASSPRGGVEAFF.

There are many counts of this clonotype. This chain links TRBV20-1 with TRBJ1-1; tentatively, D is TRBD1 (5 bases). In germline, CDR1 is DFQATT, CDR2 SNEGSKA (reference sequence). This CDR3 region has 12 residues. The germline V and J ends were trimmed by 7 bases and 3 bases, with 12 bases remaining between them. The CDR3 bases are TGCAGTGGTCGGCCGGGGGACACTGAAGCTTTCTTT. Translating gives CSGRPGDTEAFF.

This clonotype was seen at least ten times. This chain connects TRBV18 to TRBJ1-1; no clear D. This CDR3 has 12 amino acids. Germline-derived CDR1 and CDR2 are KGHSH and LQKENI. V was clipped by 4 bases and J by 1 base, with 4 bases between them. CDR3 protein: CASSRPNTEAFF. Here the CDR3 DNA reads TGTGCCAGCTCACGACCGAACACTGAAGCTTTCTTT.

Ten or more counts support this clonotype. The chain links TRBV7-2 to TRBJ2-1, with 8 bases that match TRBD2. J gave up 3 bases and V 0 bases, and 7 bases lay outside the gene matches. CDR1 is SGHTA, CDR2 FQGNSA, per germline. This CDR3 is 17 amino acids long. CDR3 in amino acids: CASSLAAGGWLYNEQFF. CDR3 DNA: TGTGCCAGCAGCTTAGCGGCGGGGGGTTGGCTCTACAATGAGCAGTTCTTC. The full variable domain, with the rest looked up from reference TRBV7-2 and TRBJ2-1, is GAGVSQSPSNKVTEKGKDVELRCDPISGHTALYWYRQSLGQGLEFLIYFQGNSAPDKSGLPSDRFSAERTGGSVSTLTIQRTQQEDSAVYLCASSLAAGGWLYNEQFFGPGTRLTVL.

This clonotype was detected ten times or more. A read error may produce the germline difference seen at one junction end. The rearrangement joins TRBV12-3 or TRBV12-4 to TRBJ1-5, with D unclear. The CDR3 is 17 amino acids. CDR3 bases: TGTGCCAGTAGTTTATGGTACGGACGCCATGGCAATCAGCCCCAGCATTTT. Protein sequence: CASSLWYGRHGNQPQHF.